What follows describes a single T cell receptor (beta chain). V was trimmed by 5 bases and J by 5 bases, leaving 9 bases between them. CDR3 length: 13 amino acids. CDR1 is SGHNT, CDR2 YENEEA, per germline. This sample is part of a study of shared clonotypes between healthy human individuals. This table comes from immunoSEQ multiplex PCR, and its TCRdb copy is limited to in-frame clones, with some not included. The repertoire holds around 2.5 million clones, with approximately 93% as singletons. The rearrangement links TRBV11-3 to TRBJ2-2; D unclear. Specimen: naive CD4+ T cells from PBMCs. Regarding subset: CD45RA+ positively selected. The clonotype comes from a man younger than 35 in good health. Some clones in this sample may be carry-over from other donors' samples. CDR3 amino acids: CASSNMETGELFF. In DNA, the CDR3 is TGTGCCAGCAGCAATATGGAAACCGGGGAGCTGTTTTTT.